This T cell receptor (beta chain) was sequenced during a study of blood T cell repertoires in COVID-19. With respect to this clone: Other nucleotide sequences from this sample produce the same CDR3.

Germline V gene data show CDR1 as SGHTA and CDR2 as FQGNSA. Losses at the gene ends were 4 bases for V and 2 bases for J; bases not matched to a gene: 2. The CDR3 runs 14 residues. The table came from immunoSEQ multiplex PCR; TCRdb's copy has only in-frame clones and leaves some out. In the table there are 87,000 or so clones, about 90% of which are singletons. The gene calls are TRBV7-2 and TRBJ1-5; TRBD1 matches 7 bases. What was sequenced was peripheral blood. The TCR was taken from a woman aged 45-65 years with active or convalescent COVID-19. CDR3 protein: CASSSGQGNQPQHF. CDR3 coding DNA: TGTGCCAGCAGCTCTGGACAGGGCAATCAGCCCCAGCATTTT. Supplemented by reference TRBV7-2 and TRBJ1-5, the full variable domain reads GAGVSQSPSNKVTEKGKDVELRCDPISGHTALYWYRQSLGQGLEFLIYFQGNSAPDKSGLPSDRFSAERTGGSVSTLTIQRTQQEDSAVYLCASSSGQGNQPQHFGDGTRLSIL.